This is a list of T cell receptor beta chains from one sample in a study of T cells expressing NK-cell markers. TCRdb re-called the 5' RACE reads, yielding one record per CDR3 amino acid sequence without DNA. Recorded for this sample: approximately 150,000 distinct CDR3 sequences. What was sequenced was blood T cells: a sorted CD56 or NKG2C T cell subset, CD4+ or CD8+ T cells, or bulk PBMC T cells (not recorded which). These receptors originate from a man aged 18 to 35 in good health. Both conserved end residues are part of each CDR3.

j_gene,len,v_gene,CDR3aa
TRBJ2-3,13,TRBV7-6,CASSLTNTDTQYF
TRBJ2-1,16,TRBV13,CASSLESGTPYNEQFF
TRBJ2-1,14,TRBV27,CASSPRTGVDEQFF
TRBJ2-1,15,TRBV30,CAWSLHRFRENEQFF
TRBJ2-3,14,TRBV11-2,CASSLDFQEDTQYF
TRBJ2-1,14,TRBV5-6,CASSLGTGFDEQFF
TRBJ2-3,17,TRBV4-2,CASSHRRDTGHTDTQYF
TRBJ1-1,13,TRBV12-3/TRBV12-4,CASSLGQGTEAFF
TRBJ2-7,14,TRBV6-5,CASSPGGSGYEQYF
TRBJ2-3,15,TRBV29-1,CSVEAGLTMADTQYF
TRBJ2-2,16,TRBV3-1,CASSQGTSDNTGELFF
TRBJ2-7,16,TRBV7-2,CASSLAPLAGEGGEYF
TRBJ2-7,14,TRBV28,CASSLSDRGDEQYF
TRBJ1-1,14,TRBV7-8,CASSHRDGYTEAFF
TRBJ2-2,20,TRBV12-3/TRBV12-4,CASSPRWTSGSLWGTGELFF
TRBJ2-1,14,TRBV14,CASSSTSGSNEQFF
TRBJ2-3,13,TRBV12-3/TRBV12-4,CASSLALGDTQYF
TRBJ2-1,15,TRBV6-1,CASNTDPPYYNEQFF
TRBJ2-7,13,TRBV24-1,CATSDLDRGEQYF
TRBJ1-4,16,TRBV7-9,CASSSTPGQGNEKLFF
TRBJ1-1,14,TRBV20-1,CSAPRDSVGTEAFF
TRBJ1-2,20,TRBV27,CASSPVRITGTGGRAYGYTF
TRBJ2-2,17,TRBV6-2/TRBV6-3,CASTRPGLAGSAGELFF
TRBJ2-5,13,TRBV7-9,CASSSGRRETQYF
TRBJ2-3,16,TRBV7-9,CASSLHGRESIDTQYF